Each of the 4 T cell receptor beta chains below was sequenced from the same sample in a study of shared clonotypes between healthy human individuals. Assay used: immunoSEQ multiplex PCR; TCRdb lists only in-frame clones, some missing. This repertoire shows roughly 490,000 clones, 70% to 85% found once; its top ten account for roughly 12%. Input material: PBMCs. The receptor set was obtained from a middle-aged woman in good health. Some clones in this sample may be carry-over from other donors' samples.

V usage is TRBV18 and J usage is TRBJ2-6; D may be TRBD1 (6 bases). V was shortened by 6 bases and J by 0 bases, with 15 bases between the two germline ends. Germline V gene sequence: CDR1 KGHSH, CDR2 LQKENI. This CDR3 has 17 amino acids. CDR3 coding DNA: TGTGCCAGCTCCGCCGGGACATTTGGCTCTGGGGCCAACGTCCTGACTTTC. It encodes CASSAGTFGSGANVLTF.

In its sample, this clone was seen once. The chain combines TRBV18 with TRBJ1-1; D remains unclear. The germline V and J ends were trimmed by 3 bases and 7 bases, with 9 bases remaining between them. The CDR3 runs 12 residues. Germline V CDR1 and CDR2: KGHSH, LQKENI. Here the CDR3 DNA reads TGTGCCAGCTCACCTACTGGGCGTGAAGCTTTCTTT. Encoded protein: CASSPTGREAFF. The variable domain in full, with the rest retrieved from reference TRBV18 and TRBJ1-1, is NAGVMQNPRHLVRRRGQEARLRCSPMKGHSHVYWYRQLPEEGLKFMVYLQKENIIDESGMPKERFSAEFPKEGPSILRIQQVVRGDSAAYFCASSPTGREAFFGQGTRLTVV.

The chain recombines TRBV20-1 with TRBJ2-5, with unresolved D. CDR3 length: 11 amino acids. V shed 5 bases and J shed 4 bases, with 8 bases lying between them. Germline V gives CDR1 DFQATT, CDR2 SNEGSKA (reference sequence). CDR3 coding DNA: TGCAGTGCTCCCGGAGCAGAGACCCAGTACTTC. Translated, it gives CSAPGAETQYF.

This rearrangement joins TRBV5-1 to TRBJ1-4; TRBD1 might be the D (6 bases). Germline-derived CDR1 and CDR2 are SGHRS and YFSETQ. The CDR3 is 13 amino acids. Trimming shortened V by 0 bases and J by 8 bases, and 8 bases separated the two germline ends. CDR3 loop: CASSLEGGEKLFF. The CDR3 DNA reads TGCGCCAGCAGCTTGGAGGGGGGAGAAAAACTGTTTTTT.